These 14 T cell receptor beta chains were all obtained from the same sample, sequenced in a study of blood T cell repertoires in COVID-19. Generated by immunoSEQ multiplex PCR, the TCRdb table keeps only in-frame clones and is missing some. Of approximately 500,000 clones detected, roughly 90% appear once; the ten largest clones hold about 1.7%. The specimen was PBMCs or T cells enriched from blood (not recorded which). These receptors came from a woman between 40 and 55 years old who had recovered from COVID-19.

The chain joins TRBV14 to TRBJ1-2, with D maybe TRBD1 (6 bases). Looked up from germline, CDR1 is SGHDN and CDR2 is FVKESK. The CDR3 sequence is 15 residues long. Trimming shortened V by 4 bases and J by 2 bases, and 14 bases separated the two germline ends. CDR3 region: CASSPDSLPNYGYTF. The CDR3 DNA is TGTGCCAGCAGCCCGGACAGTTTGCCCAACTATGGCTACACCTTC.

This clone was seen a few times. V gene TRBV10-3 combines with J gene TRBJ1-2; D not resolved. CDR3 size: 14 residues. Germline CDR1 is ENHRY and CDR2 is SYGVKD. V gave up 0 bases and J gave up 5 bases, with 10 bases separating them. CDR3 in DNA: TGTGCCATCAGTGAGTCCCAGCGAAATTATGGCTACACCTTC. Translating it yields CAISESQRNYGYTF.

This chain links TRBV11-3 with TRBJ2-7; no clear D gene. Per germline, CDR1 SGHNT and CDR2 YENEEA. The CDR3 has 15 amino acids. Trimming removed 1 base from V and 6 bases from J, with 16 bases in between. The CDR3 coding sequence is TGTGCCAGCAGCTTAGGAGCTAGTGAGGTGGGCGAGCAGTACTTC. It specifies CASSLGASEVGEQYF.

The chain couples TRBV10-3 to TRBJ1-4; 7 nucleotides line up with TRBD1. CDR3 length: 13 amino acids. Germline assignment: CDR1 ENHRY and CDR2 SYGVKD. The V segment lost 2 bases and the J segment 12 bases; nucleotides outside the gene matches: 6. The CDR3 nucleotides are TGTGCCATCAGTGAGGAGGGGGCGAGGCAACTGTTTTTT. Its translation is CAISEEGARQLFF.

Turning to this clone: This sample includes further DNA sequences coding for the same CDR3. This chain links TRBV29-1 with TRBJ2-5, with a possible D match to TRBD1 (6 bases). V lost 6 bases and J 1 base, leaving 9 bases between the germline ends. Germline assignment: CDR1 SQVTM and CDR2 ANQGSEA. CDR3 size: 12 residues. This CDR3 reads CSVGQIQETQYF. The CDR3 bases are TGCAGCGTAGGACAGATCCAAGAGACCCAGTACTTC.

J is TRBJ1-6 and V is TRBV19; no firm D call. The CDR3 is 15 amino acids. Germline V gene data show CDR1 as LNHDA and CDR2 as SQIVND (reference sequence). The germline V and J ends were trimmed by 6 bases and 7 bases, with 16 bases remaining between them. The CDR3 region has the DNA TGTGCCAGTAGCACTACGCGGGGTAGGAATTCACCCCTCCACTTT. As protein: CASSTTRGRNSPLHF.

V usage is TRBV7-2 and J usage is TRBJ2-5, with a tentative D call TRBD1 (6 bases). V lost 6 bases, J lost 6 bases, and 17 bases lay in between. Looked up from germline, CDR1 is SGHTA and CDR2 is FQGNSA. The CDR3 extends over 14 amino acids. DNA of the CDR3: TGTGCCAGCAGACCCCCGGCCAGGGGACAGACCCAGTACTTC. Translation: CASRPPARGQTQYF.

V and J are TRBV11-3 and TRBJ1-1, with D perhaps matching TRBD1 (6 bases). Trimming removed 3 bases from V and 5 bases from J, with 10 bases in between. The length of the CDR3 is 13 residues. Germline V gene sequence: CDR1 SGHNT, CDR2 YENEEA. CDR3 protein: CASSFTRGTEAFF. The CDR3 region has the DNA TGTGCCAGCAGCTTTACCAGGGGTACTGAAGCTTTCTTT. Complete variable domain (other parts from reference TRBV11-3 and TRBJ1-1): EAGVVQSPRYKIIEKKQPVAFWCNPISGHNTLYWYLQNLGQGPELLIRYENEEAVDDSQLPKDRFSAERLKGVDSTLKIQPAELGDSAVYLCASSFTRGTEAFFGQGTRLTVV.

The CDR3 DNA sequence: TGTGCCAGCAGCTTAAACAGGGTAGAAGAGACCCAGTACTTC. This gives the protein CASSLNRVEETQYF. The J gene is TRBJ2-5, the V gene TRBV7-2; possible D gene TRBD1, 6 bases. CDR1 is SGHTA and CDR2 is FQGNSA in the germline V gene. The CDR3 is 14 amino acids. Trimming shortened V by 2 bases and J by 3 bases, and 10 bases separated the two germline ends.

This clone was detected only a few times. V and J are TRBV12-3 or TRBV12-4 and TRBJ2-5; D is unclear. V lost 6 bases to trimming and J lost 5 bases, with 7 bases between them. This CDR3 comprises 11 residues. CDR3 sequence reads: CASRQWETQYF. The CDR3 DNA reads as TGTGCCAGCAGACAATGGGAGACCCAGTACTTC.

The V call is TRBV10-3, the J call TRBJ1-4, with 8 bases fitting TRBD1. J lost 6 bases, V lost 6 bases, and 6 bases had no gene match. The germline CDR1 and CDR2 sequences are ENHRY and SYGVKD. The length of the CDR3 is 14 residues. In DNA form, the CDR3 reads TGTGCCATCAGCGGGACAGGATTGTATGAAAAACTGTTTTTT. The encoded protein is CAISGTGLYEKLFF.

The V call is TRBV6-5, the J call TRBJ1-2; TRBD1 matches 7 bases. The CDR3 sequence is 15 residues long. The J segment lost 4 bases and the V segment lost 6 bases, leaving 11 bases of the junction unmatched. Germline loops: CDR1 MNHEY, CDR2 SVGAGI. CDR3 coding DNA: TGTGCCAGCAGACCCACAGGGGAAAGTCTCTATGGCTACACCTTC. It specifies CASRPTGESLYGYTF.

V usage is TRBV15 and J usage is TRBJ2-1, with 9 nucleotides matching TRBD2. From germline, CDR1 is LNHNV and CDR2 YYDKDF (reference sequence). The CDR3 consists of 13 residues. The J segment lost 8 bases and the V segment lost 5 bases, leaving 4 bases of the junction unmatched. The CDR3 nucleotides read TGTGCCACCAGCCGGACTAGCGTTGATGAGCAGTTCTTC. Translation: CATSRTSVDEQFF.

The sample holds a few counts of this clone. V usage is TRBV19 and J usage is TRBJ2-4, with D possibly matching TRBD2 (6 bases). CDR3 length: 14 amino acids. The germline V gene encodes CDR1 LNHDA and CDR2 SQIVND (reference sequence). V lost 4 bases to trimming and J lost 10 bases, with 17 bases between them. CDR3 sequence (DNA): TGTGCCAGTAGTACGGTGGGGCCGGGAGAAATTCAGTACTTC. It specifies CASSTVGPGEIQYF.